The clone carrying this TCR beta chain was counted between two and nine times. Its antigen is still unknown. Cultured CD4+ T cells had their DNA profiled by the Oncomine TCR Beta short-read assay. TCRdb passed the PCR reads through MiXCR, listing each CDR3 protein once. The repertoire holds 15,000 to 25,000 distinct CDR3 sequences, with approximately 60% as singletons. The data are from a study of vaccination and CD4 T cells after COVID-19. At the level of the study: Four females and six males made up the convalescents, two of whom were Hispanic. Overlapping SARS-CoV-2, HCoV-NL63, HCoV-OC43 and HCoV-229E spike peptides were used to stimulate cells.

Treatment given: approximately nine-day PBMC culture with coronavirus spike peptide pools or control peptides (ViraFEST assay). What was sequenced was CD4+ T cells from blood, cultured in vitro. This TCR was sampled from a human donor who had recovered from COVID-19.

As DNA, the CDR3 is TGTGCCAGCAGCTTCCAAGAGACCCAGTACTTC. This translates into CASSFQETQYF. This chain uses TRBV7-2 with TRBJ2-5; D gene ambiguous. Deletions cut 3 bases from V and 1 base from J, with 0 bases between. Germline CDR1 is SGHTA and CDR2 is FQGNSA. The CDR3 loop spans 11 amino acids.